The clone carrying this T cell receptor beta chain came up once. These data are taken from a study of OX40 agonist ivuxolimab in advanced cancers. This CDR3 has 16 amino acids. Trimming left V 7 bases short and J 0 bases short, with 16 bases between. CDR1 is SQVTM, CDR2 ANQGSEA, per germline. Here immunoSEQ multiplex PCR was the method, and the copy in TCRdb shows in-frame clones only, minus some. The profile shows about 150,000 clones, just over 90% of them singletons. Autoimmune disease history or systemic immunosuppression disqualified patients. This sequence was found in an adult with an advanced solid tumor such as melanoma, head and neck, liver or kidney cancer. This specimen was CD4+ or CD8+ T cells sorted from blood, taken in a trial of the OX40 agonist ivuxolimab. The chain combines TRBV29-1 with TRBJ2-6, with a tentative D call TRBD2 (6 bases). The CDR3 DNA reads TGCAGCGATTCGGGACTCCGGAGCTCTGGGGCCAACGTCCTGACTTTC. Encoded protein: CSDSGLRSSGANVLTF.